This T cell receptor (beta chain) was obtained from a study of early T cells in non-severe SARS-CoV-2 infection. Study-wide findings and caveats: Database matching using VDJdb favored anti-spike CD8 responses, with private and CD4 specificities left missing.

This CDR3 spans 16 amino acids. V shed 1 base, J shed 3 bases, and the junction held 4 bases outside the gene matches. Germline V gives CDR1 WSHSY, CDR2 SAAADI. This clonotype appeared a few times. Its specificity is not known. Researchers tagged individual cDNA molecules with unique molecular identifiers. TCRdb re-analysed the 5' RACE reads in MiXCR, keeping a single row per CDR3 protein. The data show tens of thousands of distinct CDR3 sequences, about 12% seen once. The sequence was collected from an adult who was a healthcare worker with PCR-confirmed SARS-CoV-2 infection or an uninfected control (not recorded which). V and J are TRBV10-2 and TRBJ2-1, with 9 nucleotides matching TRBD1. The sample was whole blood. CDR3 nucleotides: TGCGCCAGCAGTGAGTATAACAGGGGGCTCTACAATGAGCAGTTCTTC. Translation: CASSEYNRGLYNEQFF.